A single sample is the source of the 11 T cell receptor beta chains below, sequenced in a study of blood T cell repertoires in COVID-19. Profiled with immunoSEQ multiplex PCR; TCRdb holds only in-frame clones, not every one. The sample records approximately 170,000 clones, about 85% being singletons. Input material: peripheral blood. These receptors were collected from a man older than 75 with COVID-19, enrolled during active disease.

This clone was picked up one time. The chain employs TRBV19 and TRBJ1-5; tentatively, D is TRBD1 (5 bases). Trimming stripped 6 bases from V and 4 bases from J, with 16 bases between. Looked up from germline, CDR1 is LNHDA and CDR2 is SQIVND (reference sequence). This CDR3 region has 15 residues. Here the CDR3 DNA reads TGTGCCAGTAGGGGGCTGGCCTACGGGAATCAGCCCCAGCATTTT. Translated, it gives CASRGLAYGNQPQHF.

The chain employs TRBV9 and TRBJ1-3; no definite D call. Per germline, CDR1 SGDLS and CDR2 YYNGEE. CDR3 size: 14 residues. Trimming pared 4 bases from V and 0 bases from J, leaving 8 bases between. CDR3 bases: TGTGCCAGCAGCATACAGAGCTCTGGAAACACCATATATTTT. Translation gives CASSIQSSGNTIYF.

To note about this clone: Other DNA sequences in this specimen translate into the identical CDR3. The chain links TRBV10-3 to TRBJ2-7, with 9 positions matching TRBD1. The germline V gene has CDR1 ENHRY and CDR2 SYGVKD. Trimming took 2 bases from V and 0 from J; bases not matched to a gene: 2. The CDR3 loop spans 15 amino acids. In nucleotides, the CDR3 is TGTGCCATCAGTGAGGGACAGGGGAGCTCCTACGAGCAGTACTTC. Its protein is CAISEGQGSSYEQYF.

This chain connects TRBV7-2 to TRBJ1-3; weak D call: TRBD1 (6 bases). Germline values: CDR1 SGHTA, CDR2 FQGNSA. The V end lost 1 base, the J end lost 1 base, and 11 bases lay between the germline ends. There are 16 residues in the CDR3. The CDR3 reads CASSLGLTGSGNTIYF. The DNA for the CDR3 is TGTGCCAGCAGCTTAGGACTCACAGGGTCTGGAAACACCATATATTTT.

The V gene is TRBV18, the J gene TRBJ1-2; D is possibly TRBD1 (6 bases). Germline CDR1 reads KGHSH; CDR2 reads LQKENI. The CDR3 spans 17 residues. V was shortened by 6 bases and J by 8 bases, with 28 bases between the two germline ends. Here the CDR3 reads CASSNQGLVNRDHGYTF. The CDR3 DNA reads TGTGCCAGCTCCAATCAAGGATTAGTAAACAGGGATCACGGCTACACCTTC.

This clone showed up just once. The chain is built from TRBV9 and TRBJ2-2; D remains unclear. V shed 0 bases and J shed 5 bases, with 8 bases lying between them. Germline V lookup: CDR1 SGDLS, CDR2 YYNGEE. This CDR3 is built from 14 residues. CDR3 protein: CASSVVSDTGELFF. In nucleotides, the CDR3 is TGTGCCAGCAGCGTAGTGAGCGATACCGGGGAGCTGTTTTTT.

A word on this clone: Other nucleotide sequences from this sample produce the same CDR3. This CDR3 reads CASSLGQTNEKLFF. The CDR3 DNA follows: TGCGCCAGCAGCTTAGGACAGACTAATGAAAAACTGTTTTTT. J is TRBJ1-4 and V is TRBV5-1, with a weak D call TRBD1 (6 bases). Between the trimmed V and J ends, which lost 2 bases and 2 bases, there was a span of 7 bases. Germline CDR1 and CDR2: SGHRS and YFSETQ. The length of the CDR3 is 14 residues.

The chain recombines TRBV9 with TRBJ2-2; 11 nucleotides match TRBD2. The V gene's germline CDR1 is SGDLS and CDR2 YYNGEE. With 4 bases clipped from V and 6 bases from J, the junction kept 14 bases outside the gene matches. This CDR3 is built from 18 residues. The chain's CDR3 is CASSSPGVAGGLAGELFF. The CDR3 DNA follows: TGTGCCAGCAGCTCCCCCGGGGTAGCGGGGGGGCTGGCCGGGGAGCTGTTTTTT.

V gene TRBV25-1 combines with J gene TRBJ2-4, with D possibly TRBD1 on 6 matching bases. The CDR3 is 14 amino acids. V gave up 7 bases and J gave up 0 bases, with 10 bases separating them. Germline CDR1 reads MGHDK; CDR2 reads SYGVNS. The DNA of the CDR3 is TGTGCCAGCATGGACAGTCTAGCCAAAAACATTCAGTACTTC. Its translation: CASMDSLAKNIQYF.

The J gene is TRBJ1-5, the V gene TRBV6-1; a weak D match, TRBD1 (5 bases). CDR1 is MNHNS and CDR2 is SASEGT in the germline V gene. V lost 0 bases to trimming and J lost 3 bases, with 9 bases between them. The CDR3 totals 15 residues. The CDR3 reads CASSEARVFNQPQHF. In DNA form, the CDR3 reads TGTGCCAGCAGTGAAGCCAGGGTCTTCAATCAGCCCCAGCATTTT.

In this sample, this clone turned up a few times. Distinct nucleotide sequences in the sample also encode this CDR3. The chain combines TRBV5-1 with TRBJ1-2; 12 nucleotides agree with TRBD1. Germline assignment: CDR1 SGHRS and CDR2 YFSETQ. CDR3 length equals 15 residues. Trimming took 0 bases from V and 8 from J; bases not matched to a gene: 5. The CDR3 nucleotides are TGCGCCAGCAGCTTGGCAGGGACAGGGGGCCTCGGCTACACCTTC. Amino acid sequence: CASSLAGTGGLGYTF.